The clone carrying this TCR beta chain was observed at least ten times. The source of the sample is a study of CDR3 diversity in severe acne. This CDR3 contains 13 residues. Germline loops: CDR1 SQVTM, CDR2 ANQGSEA. Trimming pared 4 bases from V and 2 bases from J, leaving 12 bases between. TCRdb called the PCR reads again in MiXCR, with one record for every CDR3 protein. The sample contains more than 80,000 distinct CDR3 sequences, 45% to 50% of which appear only once. The receptor's source is a male donor with severe acne vulgaris. The rearrangement joins TRBV29-1 to TRBJ2-7; no definite D call. The sample taken for sequencing was blood. CDR3 coding DNA: TGCAGCGTTGTAATCGCCGCCACCTACGAGCAGTACTTC. Protein: CSVVIAATYEQYF.